This T cell receptor beta chain came from a study of T cell responses to AZD1222 COVID-19 vaccine. Of note for this clone: Its antigen is undetermined.

The CDR3 sequence is 11 residues long. The germline V and J ends were trimmed by 6 bases and 6 bases, with 6 bases remaining between them. Germline V CDR1 and CDR2: SGHTA, FQGTGA. Whole-study results and caveats: Nearly half of spike-specific TCRs reportedly target variant regions that are unmutated in the B.1.351 and B.1.1.7 variants. With two AZD1222 doses given, Spike-specific TCR breadth and depth both rose.

The table came from immunoSEQ multiplex PCR; TCRdb's copy has only in-frame clones and leaves some out. The table records about 110,000 clones, approximately 90% of them present only once. The J gene is TRBJ1-5, the V gene TRBV7-3; D unclear. The receptor comes from an adult in good health. Source: peripheral blood, taken on day 0 of MenACWY control vaccination. The CDR3 bases are TGTGCCAGCAGAAGGGTTCAGCCCCAGCATTTT. It codes for CASRRVQPQHF.